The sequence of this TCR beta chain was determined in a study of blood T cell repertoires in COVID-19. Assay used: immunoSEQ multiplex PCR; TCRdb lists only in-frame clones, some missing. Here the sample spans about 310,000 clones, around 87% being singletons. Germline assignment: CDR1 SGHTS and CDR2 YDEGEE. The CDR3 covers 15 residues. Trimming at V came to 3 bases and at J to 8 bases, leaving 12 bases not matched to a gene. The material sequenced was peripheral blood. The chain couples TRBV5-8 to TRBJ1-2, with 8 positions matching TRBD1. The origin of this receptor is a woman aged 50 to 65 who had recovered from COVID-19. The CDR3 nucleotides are TGTGCCAGCAGCTACCGGACAGGGCGCTTGTGGGGCTACACCTTC. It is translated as CASSYRTGRLWGYTF.